This T cell receptor (beta chain) originates from a study of blood T cell repertoires in COVID-19. Authors' data handling: Reference gene primer amplification gave estimated nucleated cell counts. Using immunoSEQ multiplex PCR, the repertoire was profiled, and TCRdb retains in-frame clones only, with some absent. D and trimming come from the DNA, and the V and J calls and clone size come from that table. The data show about 200,000 clones, 85% to 90% seen once. Germline V gives CDR1 MDHEN, CDR2 SYDVKM. Trimming removed 6 bases from V and 4 bases from J; junction bases left unmatched: 7. There are 14 residues in the CDR3.

This sequence joins TRBV28 and TRBJ1-2; 8 positions match TRBD1. The receptor comes from a man aged 55 to 70 with acute or convalescent COVID-19. The sequencing input was peripheral blood. The CDR3 protein is CASRAGGVSYGYTF. The DNA for the CDR3 is TGTGCCAGCAGGGCAGGGGGCGTGAGCTATGGCTACACCTTC.